This TCR beta chain was obtained from a study of T cell changes during pregnancy in multiple sclerosis. The V end was cut by 6 bases, the J end by 4 bases, with 18 bases between. Germline V lookup: CDR1 SNHLY, CDR2 FYNNEI. The CDR3 has 15 amino acids. Only in-frame clones appear in the TCRdb table, and some are missing; sequencing was by immunoSEQ multiplex PCR. The table lists fewer than 80,000 clones, around nine tenths of them singletons. The sample was CD4+ T cells from peripheral blood mononuclear cells, taken in the third trimester of pregnancy. The sequence was obtained from a female donor in good health, enrolled as a control in a pregnancy study. This chain joins TRBV2 and TRBJ1-1, with D uncertain. CDR3 region: CASSGLGSWVTEAFF. The CDR3, as DNA: TGTGCCAGCAGCGGACTAGGTAGCTGGGTCACTGAAGCTTTCTTT.